This is a list of T cell receptor beta chains from one sample in a study of T cells after posttransplantation cyclophosphamide. Data came from immunoSEQ multiplex PCR; TCRdb stores just in-frame clones and leaves some out. The profile shows 23,000 or so clones, 80% to 90% of them singletons. The sample here was PBMCs, taken about 13 months after allogeneic stem cell transplant with calcineurin inhibitor and methotrexate. The receptors derive from a female patient in her 30s who received an allogeneic stem cell transplant from an unrelated donor, was CMV-positive, and had acute and chronic GVHD. Some T cells here may be from the graft donor. CDR3s include the opening cysteine and the closing phenylalanine or tryptophan. Each record gives: V gene, J gene, D gene, clone size, CDR3 protein, CDR3 DNA. A D gene is named only where the DNA matches it firmly. Clone size, where shown, is once, few, many, or a class for clones that have expanded.

>TRBV19|TRBJ2-7|NA|few
CASKQQAGVPLYEQYF
TGTGCCAGTAAGCAGCAAGCAGGGGTCCCTCTCTACGAGCAGTACTTC
>TRBV6-5|TRBJ2-7|NA|NA
CASSYSFQTGNEQYF
TGTGCCAGCAGTTACTCATTCCAAACGGGAAACGAGCAGTACTTC
>TRBV28|TRBJ2-5|NA|NA
CASSTQETQYF
TGTGCCAGCAGTACACAAGAGACCCAGTACTTC
>TRBV7-9|TRBJ2-3|NA|NA
CASSLAQGIPDTQYF
TGTGCCAGCAGCTTAGCTCAGGGGATCCCAGATACGCAGTATTTT
>TRBV13|TRBJ2-2|TRBD2|NA
CASSPGTSGYTGELFF
TGTGCCAGCAGCCCGGGGACTAGCGGCTACACCGGGGAGCTGTTTTTT
>TRBV5-5|TRBJ2-5|TRBD1|once
CASSLGQGGETQYF
TGTGCCAGCAGCTTGGGACAGGGTGGGGAGACCCAGTACTTC
>TRBV11-2|TRBJ2-7|NA|NA
CASRGFSQVIYEQYF
TGTGCCAGCAGGGGATTCTCACAGGTAATCTACGAGCAGTACTTC
>TRBV5-1|TRBJ1-2|NA|NA
CASSLVGDGGSLGYTF
TGCGCCAGCAGCTTGGTCGGTGATGGGGGGAGTCTTGGCTACACCTTC
>TRBV4-2|TRBJ2-5|NA|NA
CASSHSTWQGQETQYF
TGTGCCAGCAGCCACAGTACTTGGCAGGGTCAAGAGACCCAGTACTTC
>TRBV5-4|TRBJ2-1|TRBD1|NA
CASSDKLTGGSEQFF
TGTGCCAGCAGCGACAAGCTGACAGGGGGAAGTGAGCAGTTCTTC
>TRBV5-6|TRBJ2-7|NA|NA
CASSSTSNEQYF
TGTGCCAGCAGCTCTACCTCTAACGAGCAGTACTTC
>TRBV6-6|TRBJ2-3|TRBD2|NA
CASSLTSGSTDTQYF
TGTGCCAGCAGTTTGACTAGCGGGAGTACAGATACGCAGTATTTT
>TRBV2|TRBJ1-1|TRBD1|NA
CASTVGQRSTEAFF
TGTGCCAGCACCGTGGGACAGCGTAGCACTGAAGCTTTCTTT
>TRBV6-5|TRBJ2-7|NA|NA
CASSFPGNHEQYF
TGTGCCAGCAGTTTCCCCGGGAACCACGAGCAGTACTTC
>TRBV4-3|TRBJ2-7|TRBD1|NA
CASSHPDRAYGEQYF
TGCGCCAGCAGCCACCCCGACAGGGCCTACGGCGAGCAGTACTTC